This T cell receptor (beta chain) was recovered during a study of blood T cell repertoires in COVID-19 (dated by TCRdb to about 2020). Describing the broader study: Collaborator samples came from the United States, Italy and Spain and covered acute and convalescent phases of COVID-19. A freely available public database, intended as a resource for researchers studying the immune response to SARS-CoV-2, is where the repertoires were released. Where available, HLA class I and class II types were taken from metadata supplied by the sample provider and were not determined by assay-based typing. The samples were drawn from two sources: the first 160 participants of the ongoing ImmuneRACE study, and approximately 1,300 subjects contributed by 6 global collaborators. The dataset comprised deeply sampled blood TCRbeta repertoires from subjects exposed to, actively infected with, or recovered from COVID-19. The material from the prospective study consisted of cDNA or gDNA derived from T cells, B-cell-depleted T cells, or PBMCs. Nearly every sample came with metadata listing a de-identified subject ID, COVID-19 status, age in years and sex.

A note on this clone: Its antigen remains undetermined. Per-base qualities were not stored, and no clone one base away is much larger.

The immunoSEQ Assay, a bias-controlled multiplex PCR, was used to amplify TCRbeta CDR3 regions from genomic DNA. In the original analysis: Within the assay, amplification of reference gene primers was used to estimate how many nucleated cells each sample contained. To quantify the absolute abundance of each unique TCRbeta CDR3 rearrangement, sequence reads were collapsed and filtered. For each sample, productive Simpson clonality was calculated as the square root of Simpson's diversity index over productive rearrangements. TCRdb limited this immuneACCESS table to in-frame rearrangements with V and J called. A share of clones is missing; checked studies link under half to unresolved V genes, and the rest is unexplained. The V and J calls and clone size were taken over from that table, and D and trimming were inferred from the DNA. This sample is represented by about 300,000 clones; roughly 88% of them were singletons. Of the sample, roughly 6.9% falls within the top ten clones.

A second Seattle source provided samples from volunteer blood donors who had recovered from COVID-19. Each collaborating institution followed its own protocols to collect whole blood in K2EDTA tubes. For TCRbeta analysis, collaborators shipped samples as frozen whole blood, isolated PBMCs, or DNA extracted from either of those sample types. Overall study outcomes, separate from this receptor: The quantity of clinical and demographic metadata differed by source and by participant and was supplied without curation.

This sequence originates from a woman between 25 and 40 years old who had recovered from COVID-19. Sequences were obtained from peripheral blood.

The CDR3 has the sequence CASSLGQGSQPQHF. Here is the DNA: TGCGCCAGCAGCTTGGGACAGGGGTCGCAGCCCCAGCATTTT. The rearranged segments are TRBV4-1 and TRBJ1-5; 10 of the junction bases match TRBD1. CDR1 is given as MGHRA and CDR2 as YSYEKL, both from the germline V gene. The CDR3 starts with the cysteine, ends with the phenylalanine, and has 14 residues. Just the 42-base CDR3 DNA is kept, in frame starting at base 1. From V the trimming removes 5 bases and from J it removes 7 bases, while the gene matches leave 5 bases of the junction unaccounted for.